This T cell receptor beta chain is drawn from a study of T-cell memory formation after mild COVID-19. The wider study: Among the donors, TCR clusters were largely specific to each donor.

Germline CDR1 reads MGHRA; CDR2 reads YSYEKL. The CDR3 contains 13 residues. Notes on the study in general: Shrinking CD4+ clones were chiefly CM and EM; CD8+ ones were chiefly EMRA. Memory sampled before infection contained some responding clones, suggesting cross-reactive memory joined.

Remarks on this clonotype: No antigen is known for it. One end of the junction does not line up with germline, which may come from a read error.

TCRdb ran MiXCR on the 5' RACE reads and lists one entry per CDR3 protein. The data show roughly 110,000 distinct CDR3 sequences, with about a sixth seen just once and 25% to 30% held by the top ten. The sequenced sample was PBMCs or a T cell subset sorted from them (not recorded which). The chain has TRBV4-1 and TRBJ1-2, with a tentative D call TRBD1 (5 bases). The source of this sequence is an adult woman who had mild COVID-19 (a few samples of this study predate the infection). Cell type and time point are not known. The CDR3 here is CVSGAPGSRVFPF. CDR3 nucleotides: TGCGTCAGCGGGGCGCCAGGGTCCAGAGTGTTCCCCTTC.